This T cell receptor beta chain emerged from a study of CD8 T cells in Susac syndrome. This clonotype was detected only once. With random hexamers, reverse transcription was performed on about 0.5 to 1 ug of RNA. In TCRdb, the immunoSEQ multiplex PCR reads were re-called with MiXCR into one record per CDR3 protein. The sample holds around 20,000 distinct CDR3 sequences, roughly 96% seen once. Sequencing used CD8+ T cells from PBMCs. The sequence was obtained from a human donor in good health.

As DNA, the CDR3 is TGCAGCGTTGGCGGCGGACTGGTTGCTTTCTTT. It yields the protein CSVGGGLVAFF. The chain uses TRBV29-1 and TRBJ1-1; D remains ambiguous. Trimming pared 4 bases from V and 11 bases from J, leaving 14 bases between. Germline CDR1 reads SQVTM; CDR2 reads ANQGSEA. The CDR3 runs 11 residues.